One T cell receptor (beta chain) is described in this entry. Amplification of TCR beta used genomic DNA extracted from peripheral blood. Multiplex touch-down PCR with TRB-A/B primers amplified rearranged V-D-J TRB sequences. Each CDR3 protein gets one entry after TCRdb re-called the multiplex PCR reads with MiXCR. Of about 10,000 distinct CDR3 sequences in the sample, roughly 40% were seen once. The CDR3 sequence is 14 residues long. The V and J ends lost 6 bases and 1 base, in that order; junction bases with no gene match: 3. Germline V gene sequence: CDR1 MNHNY, CDR2 SVGAGI (reference sequence). The entry originates in a study of T cell repertoires in aging, cancer and after chemotherapy.

The TCR comes from a human donor in good health. This chain connects TRBV6-6 to TRBJ2-3; TRBD1 aligns across 8 bases. The sequencing sample was made of blood. The CDR3 DNA reads TGTGCCAGCAGGGGGGGACAGGGCACAGATACGCAGTATTTT. Amino acid sequence: CASRGGQGTDTQYF.